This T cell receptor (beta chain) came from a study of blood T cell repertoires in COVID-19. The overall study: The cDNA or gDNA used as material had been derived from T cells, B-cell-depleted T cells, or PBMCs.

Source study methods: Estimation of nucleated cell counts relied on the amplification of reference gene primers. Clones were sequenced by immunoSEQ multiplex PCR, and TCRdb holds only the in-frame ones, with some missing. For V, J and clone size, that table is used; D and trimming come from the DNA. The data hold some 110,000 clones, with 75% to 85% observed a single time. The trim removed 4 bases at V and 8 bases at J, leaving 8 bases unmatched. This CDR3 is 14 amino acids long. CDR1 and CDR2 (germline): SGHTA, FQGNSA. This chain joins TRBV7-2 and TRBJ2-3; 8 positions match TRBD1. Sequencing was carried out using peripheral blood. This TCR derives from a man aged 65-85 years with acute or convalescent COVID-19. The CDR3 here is CASSSGGVVTTQYF. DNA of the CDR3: TGTGCCAGCAGCTCAGGGGGCGTCGTCACTACGCAGTATTTT. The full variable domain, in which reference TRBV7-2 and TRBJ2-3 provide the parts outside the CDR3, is GAGVSQSPSNKVTEKGKDVELRCDPISGHTALYWYRQSLGQGLEFLIYFQGNSAPDKSGLPSDRFSAERTGGSVSTLTIQRTQQEDSAVYLCASSSGGVVTTQYFGPGTRLTVL.